Reported below is one T cell receptor (beta chain). Antigen: not known. Running of the v3.0 immunoSEQ assay took place at survey level. The assay was immunoSEQ multiplex PCR, and TCRdb's table has in-frame clones only and misses some. This table holds tens of thousands of clones, around 79% found once. This specimen comes from a study of long-term antiretroviral therapy in people with HIV. Per donor, a minimum of one pre-ART and a minimum of two post-ART PBMC samples were available. Participants with HIV, all of them, were treated in the United States. The content of samples before DNA extraction was roughly 1-10 million cryopreserved PBMC. This CDR3 region has 16 residues. Between the trimmed V and J ends, which lost 1 base and 4 bases, there was a span of 13 bases. Germline values: CDR1 MGHRA, CDR2 YSYEKL. General study points: HIV repertoires spanned tighter CDR3 length ranges than controls did.

The chain joins TRBV4-1 to TRBJ2-2, with D perhaps assigned TRBD1 or TRBD2 (5 bases each). This specimen was unsorted PBMCs, taken 1.1 years before starting antiretroviral therapy. This sequence was found in a woman aged 25 to 39 with HIV. The CDR3 DNA is TGCGCCAGCAGCCAAGTTACGGGGCTTTCCACCGGGGAGCTGTTTTTT. This gives the protein CASSQVTGLSTGELFF.